A single sample is the source of the 8 T cell receptor beta chains below, sequenced in a study of beta chain features in type 1 diabetes. The sequenced template was cDNA made from the entire isolated RNA. Repertoires were generated with immunoSEQ multiplex PCR, while TCRdb's copy carries only in-frame clones and drops some. Of around 650,000 clones in the sample, 12% are singletons; the top ten hold over 0.1%. Which antigens these TCRs recognize remains unknown. Regarding the study as a whole: A moderate, significant TCRB CDR3 shortening appeared in type 1 diabetes across four CD4+ subsets.

The specimen was naive CD4+ T cells from blood. These receptors were collected from a man aged 25 to 40 with type 1 diabetes.

This clone has a handful of counts. This chain connects TRBV15 to TRBJ2-1; D might be TRBD1 (5 bases). The germline V and J ends were trimmed by 0 bases and 7 bases, with 10 bases remaining between them. The CDR3 is 14 residues long. The germline CDR1 and CDR2 sequences are LNHNV and YYDKDF (reference sequence). The CDR3 coding sequence is TGTGCCACCAGCAGAGAGACAGCCAGAAATGAGCAGTTCTTC. Protein: CATSRETARNEQFF.

This clone was seen a handful of times. The chain recombines TRBV5-1 with TRBJ1-2, with 7 positions matching TRBD1. Germline V CDR1 and CDR2: SGHRS, YFSETQ. CDR3 length: 15 residues. Losses at the gene ends were 4 bases for V and 2 bases for J; bases not matched to a gene: 8. This chain's CDR3 is CASSGGTATNYGYTF. The CDR3 coding sequence is TGCGCCAGCAGCGGAGGGACAGCCACCAACTATGGCTACACCTTC.

V gene TRBV29-1 combines with J gene TRBJ2-2; 7 bases are a match to TRBD2. This CDR3 is built from 14 residues. The V segment lost 4 bases and the J segment 2 bases; nucleotides outside the gene matches: 4. Germline V gene sequence: CDR1 SQVTM, CDR2 ANQGSEA. The CDR3 DNA reads as TGCAGCGTTGTAACTAGCGTTAACACCGGGGAGCTGTTTTTT. Its protein product is CSVVTSVNTGELFF.

This clone was observed a few times. This chain links TRBV30 with TRBJ2-1; D is unresolved. CDR3 size: 14 residues. Germline CDR1 and CDR2: GTSNPN and SVGIG (reference sequence). Deletions cut 0 bases from V and 7 bases from J, with 13 bases between. The CDR3 protein is CAWSVSQRWNEQFF. Written as DNA, the CDR3 is TGTGCCTGGAGTGTGTCGCAAAGGTGGAATGAGCAGTTCTTC.

CDR3 sequence (DNA): TGTGCCAGCAGCTTGGGTAACAGTCAAGAGACCCAGTACTTC. As protein: CASSLGNSQETQYF. This chain joins TRBV5-6 and TRBJ2-5; no definite D call. This CDR3 contains 14 residues. Trimming removed 0 bases from V and 2 bases from J, with 8 bases in between. Germline values: CDR1 SGHDT, CDR2 YYEEEE.

This clone was found a few times. The V call is TRBV12-5, the J call TRBJ2-5; 10 bases are a match to TRBD1. This CDR3 comprises 15 residues. CDR1 is LGHNT, CDR2 FRNRAP, per germline. V was pared by 6 bases and J by 4 bases, with 8 bases of the junction left unmatched. In DNA, the CDR3 is TGTGCTAGTGGCCCCCGGGACAGGGGCATAGAGACCCAGTACTTC. It is translated as CASGPRDRGIETQYF.

The chain is built from TRBV6-5 and TRBJ2-5; D unresolved. The germline V gene encodes CDR1 MNHEY and CDR2 SVGAGI. Deletions cut 6 bases from V and 7 bases from J, with 18 bases between. The CDR3 is 14 residues long. The CDR3 region has the DNA TGTGCCAGCAGGCCGGGTCCCCCTTCTGGGACCCAGTACTTC. Amino acids: CASRPGPPSGTQYF.

The chain couples TRBV7-9 to TRBJ1-2; D remains unclear. The V gene's germline CDR1 is SEHNR and CDR2 FQNEAQ (reference sequence). V dropped 5 bases and J dropped 4 bases, with 14 bases sitting between them. The CDR3 length is 14 residues. The CDR3 region is CASSPGPPTYGYTF. DNA for the CDR3: TGTGCCAGCAGCCCGGGCCCGCCGACCTATGGCTACACCTTC.